This TCR beta chain was recorded in a study of CD8+ T cells in alopecia areata. Treatment in this sample: oral pan-JAK inhibitor, 5-10 mg twice daily. Lesional scalp tissue (obtained by punch biopsy) and peripheral blood were collected from alopecia areata patients. Investigators isolated RNA and reverse transcribed it into cDNA to act as the sequencing template. Produced via immunoSEQ multiplex PCR; TCRdb's table is partial and in-frame only. The data show some 200,000 clones, with 50% to 60% seen just once and roughly 1.5% held by the top ten. V lost 7 bases, J lost 4 bases, and 13 bases lay in between. CDR1 and CDR2 from the germline V gene are SQVTM and ANQGSEA. This CDR3 has 12 amino acids.

This receptor was obtained from a human donor with alopecia areata. Source: CD4+ T cells sorted from blood, taken at week 4, from a patient treated with tofacitinib. The V and J genes are TRBV29-1 and TRBJ2-5; TRBD2 is a possible D gene (5 bases). The CDR3 spells CSGSGITETQYF. DNA for the CDR3: TGCAGCGGCTCCGGGATCACAGAGACCCAGTACTTC. Filled out from reference TRBV29-1 and TRBJ2-5, the complete variable domain reads SAVISQKPSRDICQRGTSLTIQCQVDSQVTMMFWYRQQPGQSLTLIATANQGSEATYESGFVIDKFPISRPNLTFSTLTVSNMSPEDSSIYLCSGSGITETQYFGPGTRLLVL.